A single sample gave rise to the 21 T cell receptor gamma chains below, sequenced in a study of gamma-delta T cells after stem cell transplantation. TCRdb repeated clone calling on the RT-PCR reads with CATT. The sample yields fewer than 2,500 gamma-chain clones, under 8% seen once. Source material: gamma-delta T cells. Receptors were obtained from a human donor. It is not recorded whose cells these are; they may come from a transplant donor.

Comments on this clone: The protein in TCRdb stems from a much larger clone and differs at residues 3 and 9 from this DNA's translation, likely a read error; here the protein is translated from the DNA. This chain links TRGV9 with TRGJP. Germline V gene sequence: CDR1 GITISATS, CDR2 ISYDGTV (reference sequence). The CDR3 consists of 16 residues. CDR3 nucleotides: TGTGCCGTGTGGGAGGTGCGGGAGTCGGGCAAAAAAATCAAGGTATTT. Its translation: CAVWEVRESGKKIKVF.

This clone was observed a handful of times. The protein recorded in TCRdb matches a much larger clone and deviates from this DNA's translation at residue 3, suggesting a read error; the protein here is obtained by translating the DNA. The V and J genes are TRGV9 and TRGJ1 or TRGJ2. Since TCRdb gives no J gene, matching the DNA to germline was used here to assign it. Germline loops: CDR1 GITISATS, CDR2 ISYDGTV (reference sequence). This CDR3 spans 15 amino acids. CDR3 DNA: TGTGCTGTGTGGGAGGTGTTAAATTATAATTATAAGAAACTCTTT. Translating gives CAVWEVLNYNYKKLF.

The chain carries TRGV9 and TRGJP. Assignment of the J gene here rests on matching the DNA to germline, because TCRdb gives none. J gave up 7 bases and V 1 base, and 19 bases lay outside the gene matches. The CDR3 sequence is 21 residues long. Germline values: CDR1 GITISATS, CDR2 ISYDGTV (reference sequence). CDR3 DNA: TGTGCCTTGTGGGAGGTCTTAGATGTCCCCAACCAGGAGTTGGGCAAAAAAATCAAGGTATTT. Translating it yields CALWEVLDVPNQELGKKIKVF.

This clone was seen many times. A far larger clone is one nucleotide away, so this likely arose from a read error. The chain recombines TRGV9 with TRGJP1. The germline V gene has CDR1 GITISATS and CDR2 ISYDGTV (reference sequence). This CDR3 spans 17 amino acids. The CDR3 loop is CALWGVRGNTTGWFKIF. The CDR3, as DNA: TGTGCCTTGTGGGGGGTGCGAGGTAATACCACTGGTTGGTTCAAGATATTT.

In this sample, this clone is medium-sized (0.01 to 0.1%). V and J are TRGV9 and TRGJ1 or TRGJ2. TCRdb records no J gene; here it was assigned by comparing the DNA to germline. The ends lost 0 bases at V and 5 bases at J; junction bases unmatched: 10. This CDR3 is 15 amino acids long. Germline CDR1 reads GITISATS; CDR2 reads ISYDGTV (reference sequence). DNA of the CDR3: TGTGCCTTGTGGGAGGTGGGAAATAAGAATTATAAGAAACTCTTT. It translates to CALWEVGNKNYKKLF.

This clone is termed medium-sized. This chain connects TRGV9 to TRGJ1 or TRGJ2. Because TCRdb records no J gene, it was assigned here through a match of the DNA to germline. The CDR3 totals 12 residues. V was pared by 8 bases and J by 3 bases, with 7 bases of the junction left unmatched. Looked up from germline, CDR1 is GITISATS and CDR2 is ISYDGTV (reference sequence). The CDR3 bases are TGTGCCTTGTTGGATTCTTATTATAAGAAACTCTTT. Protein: CALLDSYYKKLF.

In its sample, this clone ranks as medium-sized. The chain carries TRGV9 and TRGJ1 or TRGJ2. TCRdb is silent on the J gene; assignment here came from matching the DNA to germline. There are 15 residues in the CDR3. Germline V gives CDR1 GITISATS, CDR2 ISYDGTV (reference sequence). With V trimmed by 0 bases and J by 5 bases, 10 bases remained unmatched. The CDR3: CALWEVLKENYKKLF. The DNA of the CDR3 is TGTGCCTTGTGGGAGGTGTTAAAGGAGAATTATAAGAAACTCTTT.

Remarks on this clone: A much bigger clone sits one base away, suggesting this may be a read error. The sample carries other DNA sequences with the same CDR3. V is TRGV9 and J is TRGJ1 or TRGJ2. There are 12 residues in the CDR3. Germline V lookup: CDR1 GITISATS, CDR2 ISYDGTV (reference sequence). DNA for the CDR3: TGTGCCTTGTGGGAAGCTTATTATAAGCAACTCTTT. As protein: CALWEAYYKQLF.

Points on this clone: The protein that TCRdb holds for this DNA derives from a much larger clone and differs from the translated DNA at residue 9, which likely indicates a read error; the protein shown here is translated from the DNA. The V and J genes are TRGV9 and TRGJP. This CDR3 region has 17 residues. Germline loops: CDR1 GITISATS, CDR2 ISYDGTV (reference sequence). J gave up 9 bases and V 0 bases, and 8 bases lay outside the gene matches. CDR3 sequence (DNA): TGTGCCTTGTGGGAGGTGGTAAGGGGGTTGGGCAAAAAAATCAAGGTATTT. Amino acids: CALWEVVRGLGKKIKVF.

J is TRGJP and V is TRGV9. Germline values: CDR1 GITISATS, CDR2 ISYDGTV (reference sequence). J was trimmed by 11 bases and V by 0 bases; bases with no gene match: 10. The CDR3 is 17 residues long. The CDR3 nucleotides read TGTGCCTTGTGGGAGGTGGGGAAAGATATGGGCAAAAAAATCAAGGTATTT. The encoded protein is CALWEVGKDMGKKIKVF.

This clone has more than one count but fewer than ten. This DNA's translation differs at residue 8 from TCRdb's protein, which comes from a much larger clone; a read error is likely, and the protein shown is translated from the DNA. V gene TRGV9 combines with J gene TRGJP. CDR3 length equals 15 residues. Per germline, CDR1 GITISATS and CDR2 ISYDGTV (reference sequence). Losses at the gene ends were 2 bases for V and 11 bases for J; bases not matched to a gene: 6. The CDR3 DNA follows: TGTGCCTTGTGGGAGGATGAGATGGGCAAAAAAATCAAGGTATTT. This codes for CALWEDEMGKKIKVF.

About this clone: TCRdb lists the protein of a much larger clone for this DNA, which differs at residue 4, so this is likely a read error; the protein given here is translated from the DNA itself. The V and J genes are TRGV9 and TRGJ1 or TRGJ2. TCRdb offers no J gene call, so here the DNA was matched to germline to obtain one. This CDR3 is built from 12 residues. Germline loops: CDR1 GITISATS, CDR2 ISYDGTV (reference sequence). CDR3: CALGEVYYKKLF. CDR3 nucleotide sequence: TGTGCCTTGGGGGAGGTTTATTATAAGAAACTCTTT.

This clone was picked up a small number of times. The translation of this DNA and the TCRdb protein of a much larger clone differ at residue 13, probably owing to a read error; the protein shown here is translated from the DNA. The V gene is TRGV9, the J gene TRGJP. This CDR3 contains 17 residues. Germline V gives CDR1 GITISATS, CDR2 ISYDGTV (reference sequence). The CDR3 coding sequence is TGTGCCTTGTGGGATGCAGAACAAGAGTTGGGCAAACAAATCAAGGTATTT. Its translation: CALWDAEQELGKQIKVF.

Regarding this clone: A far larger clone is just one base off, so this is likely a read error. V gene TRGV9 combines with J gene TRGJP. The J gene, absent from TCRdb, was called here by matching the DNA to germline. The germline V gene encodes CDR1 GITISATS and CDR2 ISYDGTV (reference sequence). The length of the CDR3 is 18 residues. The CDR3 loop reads CALWEVQGSESGKKIKVF. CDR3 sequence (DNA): TGTGCCTTGTGGGAGGTGCAAGGGAGCGAGTCGGGCAAAAAAATCAAGGTATTT.

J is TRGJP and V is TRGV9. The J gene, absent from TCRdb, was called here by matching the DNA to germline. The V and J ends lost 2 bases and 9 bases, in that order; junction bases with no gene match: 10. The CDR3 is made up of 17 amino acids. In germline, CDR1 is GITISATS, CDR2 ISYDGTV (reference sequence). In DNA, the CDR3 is TGTGCCTTGTGGGAGGCCCCCATGGGGTTGGGCAAAAAAATCAAGGTATTT. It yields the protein CALWEAPMGLGKKIKVF.

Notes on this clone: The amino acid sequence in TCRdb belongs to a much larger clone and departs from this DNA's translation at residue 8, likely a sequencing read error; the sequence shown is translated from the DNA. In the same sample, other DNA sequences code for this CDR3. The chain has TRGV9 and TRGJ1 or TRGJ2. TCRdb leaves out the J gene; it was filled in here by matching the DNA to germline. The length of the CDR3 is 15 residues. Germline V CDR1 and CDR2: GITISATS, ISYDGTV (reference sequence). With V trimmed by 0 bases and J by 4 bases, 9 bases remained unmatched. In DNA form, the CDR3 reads TGTGCCTTGTGGGAGGTGGGAGATAGGTATTATAAGAAACTCTTT. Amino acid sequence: CALWEVGDRYYKKLF.

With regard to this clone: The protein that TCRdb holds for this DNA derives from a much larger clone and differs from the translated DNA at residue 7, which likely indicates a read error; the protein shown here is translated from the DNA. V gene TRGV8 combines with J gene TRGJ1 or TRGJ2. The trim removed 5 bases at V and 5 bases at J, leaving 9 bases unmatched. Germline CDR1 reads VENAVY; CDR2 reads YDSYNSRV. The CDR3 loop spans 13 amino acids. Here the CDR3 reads CATWAEAHYKKLF. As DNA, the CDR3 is TGTGCCACCTGGGCCGAAGCCCATTATAAGAAACTCTTT.

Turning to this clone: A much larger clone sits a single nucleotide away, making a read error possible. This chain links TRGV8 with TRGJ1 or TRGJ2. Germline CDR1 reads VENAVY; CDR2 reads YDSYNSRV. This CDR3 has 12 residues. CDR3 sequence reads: CAAWDNDYKKLF. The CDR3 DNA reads TGTGCCGCCTGGGATAACGATTATAAGAAACTCTTT.

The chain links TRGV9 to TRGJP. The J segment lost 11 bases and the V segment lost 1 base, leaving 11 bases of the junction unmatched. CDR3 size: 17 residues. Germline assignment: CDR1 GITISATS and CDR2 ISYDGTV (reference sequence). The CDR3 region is CALWEVHQDMGKKIKVF. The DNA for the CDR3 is TGTGCCTTGTGGGAGGTTCACCAAGATATGGGCAAAAAAATCAAGGTATTT.

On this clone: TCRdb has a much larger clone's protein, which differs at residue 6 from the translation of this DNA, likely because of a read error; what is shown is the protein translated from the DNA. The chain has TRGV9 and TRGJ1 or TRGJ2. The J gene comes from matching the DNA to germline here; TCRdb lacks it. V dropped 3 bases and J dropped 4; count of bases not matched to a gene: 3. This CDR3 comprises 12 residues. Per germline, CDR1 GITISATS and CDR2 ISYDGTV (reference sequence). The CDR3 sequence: CALWEPYYKKLF. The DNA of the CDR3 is TGTGCCTTGTGGGAGCCCTATTATAAGAAACTCTTT.

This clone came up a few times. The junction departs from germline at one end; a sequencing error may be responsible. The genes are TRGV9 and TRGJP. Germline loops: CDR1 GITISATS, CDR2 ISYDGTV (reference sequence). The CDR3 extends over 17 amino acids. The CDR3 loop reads CALWEADKDIGKNIKVF. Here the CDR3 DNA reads TGTGCCTTGTGGGAGGCAGACAAAGATATTGGCAAAAACATCAAGGTATTT.